The 27 T cell receptor beta chains below come from one sample, sequenced in a study of T cells in Graves' hyperthyroidism and ophthalmopathy. Amplification yielded TCR beta CDR3 regions, with RNA transcripts as the source. HTBI primers were employed in a first-round RT-PCR of the TCR CDR3. TCRdb fed the multiplex PCR reads into MiXCR, producing one record per CDR3 protein. The table shows 750,000 to 900,000 distinct CDR3 sequences, with 38% occurring only once. Sequencing was carried out using blood. These receptors all stem from a man between 18 and 35 years old with Graves' hyperthyroidism.

This clonotype was observed many times. The CDR3 nucleotides read TGTGCCATTTCGACAGGAGTTAATGAAAAACTGTTTTTT. Amino acids: CAISTGVNEKLFF. The rearrangement links TRBV10-3 to TRBJ1-4; tentative D call: TRBD1 (6 bases). CDR1 is ENHRY and CDR2 is SYGVKD in the germline V gene. V was pared by 9 bases and J by 4 bases, with 12 bases between. The CDR3 spans 13 residues.

This clonotype was seen many times. Here the CDR3 DNA reads TGTGCTATCATGGGGACAGGGGTCACCGGGGAGCTGTTTTTT. Residues: CAIMGTGVTGELFF. The J gene is TRBJ2-2, the V gene TRBV7-7; 10 nucleotides match TRBD1. In germline, CDR1 is SSHAT, CDR2 FNYEAQ (reference sequence). This CDR3 has 14 residues. The full variable domain, rest sourced from reference TRBV7-7 and TRBJ2-2, is GAGVSQSPRYKVTKRGQDVTLRCDPISSHATLYWYQQALGQGPEFLTYFNYEAQPDKSGLPSDRFSAERPEGSISTLTIQRTEQRDSAMYRCAIMGTGVTGELFFGEGSRLTVL.

Turning to this clonotype: The junction and the germline gene differ at one end; a read error may be behind it. V and J are TRBV2 and TRBJ2-2, with D perhaps given as TRBD1 or TRBD2 (5 bases each). This CDR3 spans 15 amino acids. In germline, CDR1 is SNHLY, CDR2 FYNNEI. CDR3 sequence reads: CASKQGTTYTGELFF. In DNA, the CDR3 is TGCGCCAGCAAACAAGGGACCACGTACACCGGGGAGCTGTTTTTT. Full variable domain (remainder filled in from reference TRBV2 and TRBJ2-2): EPEVTQTPSHQVTQMGQEVILRCVPISNHLYFYWYRQILGQKVEFLVSFYNNEISEKSEIFDDQFSVERPDGSNFTLKIRSTKLEDSAMYFCASKQGTTYTGELFFGEGSRLTVL.

V gene TRBV7-2 combines with J gene TRBJ1-2, with TRBD1 matching over 10 bases. Looked up from germline, CDR1 is SGHTA and CDR2 is FQGNSA. This CDR3 has 16 amino acids. V shed 4 bases and J 3 bases; nucleotides not matched to a gene: 8. CDR3 nucleotides: TGTGCCAGCAGCTATCCCGGGACAGGGGTAGACTATGGCTACACCTTC. Its translation is CASSYPGTGVDYGYTF.

As regards this clonotype: Being one base from a much bigger clone, this may be a read error. The CDR3 is CATSRGVPGAEAFF. In DNA form, the CDR3 reads TGTGCCACCAGCAGAGGTGTCCCCGGGGCTGAAGCTTTCTTT. V usage is TRBV15 and J usage is TRBJ1-1; no clear D. There are 14 residues in the CDR3. The germline V and J ends were trimmed by 1 base and 6 bases, with 12 bases remaining between them. Germline CDR1 reads LNHNV; CDR2 reads YYDKDF (reference sequence).

The table lists this clonotype with many counts. In DNA, the CDR3 is TGTGCCACCGCGGGGGGGGCGGGGGAAGAGACCCAGTACTTC. Encoded protein: CATAGGAGEETQYF. This chain connects TRBV19 to TRBJ2-5, with 9 bases matching TRBD2. J was trimmed by 3 bases and V by 10 bases; bases with no gene match: 9. The CDR3 runs 14 residues. Germline-derived CDR1 and CDR2 are LNHDA and SQIVND (reference sequence).

Ten or more counts support this clonotype. The chain employs TRBV15 and TRBJ2-2, with D maybe TRBD1 (5 bases). Germline CDR1 LNHNV, CDR2 YYDKDF (reference sequence). V was cut by 8 bases and J by 3 bases, with 10 bases left in between. The CDR3 loop spans 13 amino acids. CDR3 residues: CATGTGHTGELFF. CDR3 bases: TGTGCCACCGGTACAGGCCACACCGGGGAGCTGTTTTTT.

This clonotype was seen many times. The chain is built from TRBV19 and TRBJ1-2; D possibly corresponds to TRBD1 (5 bases). The CDR3 runs to 11 residues. Trimming pared 10 bases from V and 7 bases from J, leaving 13 bases between. Germline V gene data show CDR1 as LNHDA and CDR2 as SQIVND (reference sequence). The CDR3 DNA is TGTGCCACTACTTGGGGGGGTGGCTACACCTTC. This sequence encodes CATTWGGGYTF.

Many counts were recorded for this clonotype. This chain joins TRBV2 and TRBJ2-7, with a weak D call TRBD1 (5 bases). The V end was cut by 9 bases, the J end by 3 bases, with 18 bases between. The CDR3 is made up of 14 amino acids. Germline loops: CDR1 SNHLY, CDR2 FYNNEI. This CDR3 reads CASWGVMHGYEQYF. The CDR3 DNA sequence: TGTGCCAGTTGGGGCGTAATGCATGGCTACGAGCAGTACTTC.

This clonotype was recorded a few times. The chain recombines TRBV19 with TRBJ1-5; 8 bases agree with TRBD1. This CDR3 contains 16 residues. Per the germline V gene, CDR1 is LNHDA and CDR2 is SQIVND (reference sequence). Losses at the gene ends were 0 bases for V and 4 bases for J; bases not matched to a gene: 5. CDR3 residues: CASSIDGQGINQPQHF. The CDR3 DNA reads TGTGCCAGTAGTATAGACGGACAGGGAATTAATCAGCCCCAGCATTTT.

Only a few counts were recorded for this clonotype. The chain uses TRBV9 and TRBJ2-2; the D gene could be TRBD1 or TRBD2 (5 bases each). The germline gives CDR1 SGDLS, CDR2 YYNGEE. CDR3 length equals 16 residues. V was pared by 0 bases and J by 6 bases, with 15 bases between. CDR3 amino acids: CASSVAGGSSPGELFF. The DNA of the CDR3 is TGTGCCAGCAGCGTAGCTGGGGGTTCCTCCCCCGGGGAGCTGTTTTTT.

This clonotype was recorded at least ten times. This chain connects TRBV9 to TRBJ1-5; D may be TRBD1 (5 bases). Trimming took 0 bases from V and 3 from J, leaving 10 bases between them. CDR1 and CDR2 from the germline V gene are SGDLS and YYNGEE. The CDR3 consists of 15 residues. CDR3: CASSVGGGFNQPQHF. DNA for the CDR3: TGTGCCAGCAGCGTAGGGGGCGGATTCAATCAGCCCCAGCATTTT.

This clonotype was seen a single time. The V and J genes are TRBV19 and TRBJ1-5; TRBD1 aligns across 8 bases. Looked up from germline, CDR1 is LNHDA and CDR2 is SQIVND (reference sequence). This CDR3 has 16 amino acids. With 9 bases clipped from V and 5 bases from J, the junction kept 15 bases outside the gene matches. CDR3 coding DNA: TGTGCCAGCAGTTACTCGAAGCAGGGGGCAGATCAGCCCCAGCATTTT. Translated: CASSYSKQGADQPQHF.

This chain joins TRBV29-1 and TRBJ2-7, with 8 nucleotides matching TRBD1. The ends lost 6 bases at V and 6 bases at J; junction bases unmatched: 16. This CDR3 contains 15 residues. Germline loops: CDR1 SQVTM, CDR2 ANQGSEA. The CDR3 DNA sequence: TGCAGCGTCGTAACGTTTGGTCAGGGGGCTGGCGAGCAGTACTTC. This codes for CSVVTFGQGAGEQYF.

The V and J genes are TRBV25-1 and TRBJ2-5; D is perhaps TRBD1 (6 bases). The germline V gene has CDR1 MGHDK and CDR2 SYGVNS. CDR3 length: 12 residues. This CDR3 reads CANDRLGETQYF. The CDR3 coding sequence is TGTGCTAACGACAGGCTGGGGGAGACCCAGTACTTC.

This clonotype occurred a few times. The CDR3 is CASSLYREEETQYF. The CDR3, as DNA: TGTGCCAGCAGTTTGTACAGGGAGGAAGAGACCCAGTACTTC. The chain employs TRBV12-3 or TRBV12-4 and TRBJ2-5; D assignment may be TRBD1 or TRBD2 (6 bases each). This CDR3 is 14 amino acids long. V was trimmed by 3 bases and J by 3 bases, leaving 11 bases between them.

This sequence joins TRBV16 and TRBJ1-2; D not resolved. The CDR3 is made up of 14 amino acids. Germline CDR1 is KGHSY and CDR2 is FQNENV. V gave up 1 base and J gave up 1 base, with 7 bases separating them. Here the CDR3 DNA reads TGTGCCAGCAGCCAATGGAACGGTAACTATGGCTACACCTTC. It encodes CASSQWNGNYGYTF.

The rearrangement joins TRBV6-5 to TRBJ1-6; TRBD1 matches at 7 bases. The CDR3 spans 16 residues. The V gene end was trimmed by 7 bases and the J gene end by 8 bases; junction bases not matched to a gene: 14. The V gene's germline CDR1 is MNHEY and CDR2 SVGAGI. CDR3 DNA sequence: TGTGCCAGCACCCCCCCGCGTGGCAGGGGGGATTCACCCCTCCACTTT. Encoded protein: CASTPPRGRGDSPLHF.

Regarding this clonotype: The junction differs from germline at one of its ends, possibly a read error. The rearrangement joins TRBV20-1 to TRBJ1-6, with no clear D. From germline, CDR1 is DFQATT and CDR2 SNEGSKA (reference sequence). This CDR3 is built from 8 residues. The CDR3 DNA reads TGCAGTGCTAGACCCATCCACTTT. Translated, it gives CSARPIHF.

The chain recombines TRBV7-8 with TRBJ2-7, with 7 bases that match TRBD1. Trimming at V came to 5 bases and at J to 4 bases, leaving 8 bases not matched to a gene. The germline V gene has CDR1 SGHVS and CDR2 FQNEAQ. CDR3 length equals 14 residues. Here the CDR3 DNA reads TGTGCCAGCAGCGCCGAGGGGGCTGATTACGAGCAGTACTTC. This gives the protein CASSAEGADYEQYF. The variable domain in full, completed from reference TRBV7-8 and TRBJ2-7, reads GAGVSQSPRYKVAKRGQDVALRCDPISGHVSLFWYQQALGQGPEFLTYFQNEAQLDKSGLPSDRFFAERPEGSVSTLKIQRTQQEDSAVYLCASSAEGADYEQYFGPGTRLTVT.

The chain recombines TRBV7-9 with TRBJ2-3, with 7 bases lining up with TRBD1. The CDR3 loop spans 15 amino acids. Germline lookup yields CDR1 SEHNR and CDR2 FQNEAQ (reference sequence). The V segment lost 1 base and the J segment 3 bases; nucleotides outside the gene matches: 4. The CDR3 loop reads CASSLDGTATDTQYF. The CDR3 DNA reads as TGTGCCAGCAGCTTAGACGGGACAGCGACAGATACGCAGTATTTT.

This clonotype was seen repeatedly, ten times or more. The V call is TRBV2, the J call TRBJ2-6; D not resolved. Germline assignment: CDR1 SNHLY and CDR2 FYNNEI. This CDR3 is 16 amino acids long. The V end lost 4 bases, the J end lost 0 bases, and 10 bases lay between the germline ends. The CDR3 region is CASSVLVVSGANVLTF. Written as DNA, the CDR3 is TGTGCCAGCAGTGTCCTGGTTGTCTCTGGGGCCAACGTCCTGACTTTC.

The sample holds one count of this clonotype. This chain links TRBV10-3 with TRBJ2-7, with TRBD2 identical over 9 bases. CDR3 size: 16 residues. Germline V lookup: CDR1 ENHRY, CDR2 SYGVKD. After removal of 4 bases from V and 3 bases from J, the junction contained 10 bases not matched to a gene. The DNA for the CDR3 is TGTGCCATCAGTGCCCGGAGTCCTAGCGGGAACTACGAGCAGTACTTC. As protein: CAISARSPSGNYEQYF.

This clonotype was seen only a few times. This chain joins TRBV7-9 and TRBJ1-5; the D gene is possibly TRBD1 (6 bases). The V end lost 0 bases, the J end lost 3 bases, and 15 bases lay between the germline ends. In germline, CDR1 is SEHNR, CDR2 FQNEAQ (reference sequence). CDR3 size: 17 residues. The CDR3 region is CASSLARGPWNNQPQHF. The CDR3 DNA reads as TGTGCCAGCAGCTTAGCGCGGGGGCCTTGGAACAATCAGCCCCAGCATTTT.

This clonotype has a count of ten or more. The chain is built from TRBV25-1 and TRBJ2-7; a weak D match, TRBD1 (5 bases). The germline V and J ends were trimmed by 4 bases and 6 bases, with 10 bases remaining between them. This CDR3 is 12 amino acids long. Germline CDR1 reads MGHDK; CDR2 reads SYGVNS. CDR3 region: CASSAQGFEQYF. The CDR3 coding sequence is TGTGCCAGCAGTGCCCAGGGCTTCGAGCAGTACTTC.

This clonotype occurred a few times. The rearrangement uses TRBV7-9 and TRBJ2-7, with 10 bases identical to TRBD1. The CDR3 loop spans 14 amino acids. Germline trimming cut 5 bases from V and 3 bases from J; bases unmatched to any gene: 4. Germline CDR1 is SEHNR and CDR2 is FQNEAQ (reference sequence). The CDR3: CASSQGQGFYEQYF. CDR3 in DNA: TGTGCCAGCAGCCAGGGACAGGGGTTCTACGAGCAGTACTTC.

Of note for this clonotype: This may be a read error: a much more frequent sequence differs by one nucleotide. The chain carries TRBV20-1 and TRBJ1-1; 10 positions match TRBD1. CDR3 size: 11 residues. Germline-derived CDR1 and CDR2 are DFQATT and SNEGSKA (reference sequence). After removal of 5 bases from V and 11 bases from J, the junction contained 5 bases not matched to a gene. CDR3 in amino acids: CSAGQGGVAFF. As DNA, the CDR3 is TGCAGTGCTGGACAGGGGGGGGTGGCTTTCTTT.